This TCR beta chain emerged from a study of monozygotic twins with inflammatory bowel disease. Notes on this clonotype: The antigen is not known.

Broader study findings: The sharing of clonotypes with others was lower in IBD patients than in healthy twins, especially with disease activity. No separation of different T cell subtypes was possible. A single strong IBD-associated signal or clonotype was not supported by the findings.

CDR1 and CDR2 (germline): SGHTA, FQGNSA. The CDR3 loop spans 16 amino acids. UMIs that included a 6-nucleotide sample barcode were added by template switching, which took place during cDNA synthesis. TCRdb reprocessed the 5' RACE reads and reports one entry per CDR3 protein, with no DNA. In total, the table holds some 170,000 distinct CDR3 sequences. The J gene is TRBJ1-6, the V gene TRBV7-2. Sequencing used blood. This receptor was obtained from a human donor with ulcerative colitis or Crohn's disease, or a healthy co-twin of an affected twin (not recorded which). This chain's CDR3 is CASSPQGRGYNSPLHF. The whole variable domain, remainder taken from reference TRBV7-2 and TRBJ1-6, is GAGVSQSPSNKVTEKGKDVELRCDPISGHTALYWYRQSLGQGLEFLIYFQGNSAPDKSGLPSDRFSAERTGGSVSTLTIQRTQQEDSAVYLCASSPQGRGYNSPLHFGNGTRLTVT.